This TCR beta chain comes out of a study of blood T cell repertoires in COVID-19. Background on the study: Acute and convalescent COVID-19 specimens originated in the United States, Italy and Spain.

The Seattle site enrolled patients during active infection and followed them longitudinally. Authors' data handling: How many nucleated cells were present was estimated from reference gene primer amplification. Assay used: immunoSEQ multiplex PCR; TCRdb lists only in-frame clones, some missing. From that table come the V and J calls and clone size; the DNA was used to work out D and trimming. Of under 250,000 clones detected, 88% appear once; the ten largest clones hold approximately 6%. The CDR3 has 16 amino acids. CDR1 MGHRA and CDR2 YSYEKL come from the germline V gene. V lost 3 bases to trimming and J lost 5 bases; unmatched junction nucleotides: 11.

The receptor's source is a woman aged 25 to 39 with COVID-19, enrolled during active disease. Sequencing used peripheral blood. The rearrangement links TRBV4-1 to TRBJ2-7; 9 bases match TRBD1. The CDR3 is CASSHRIRTGADEQYF. As DNA, the CDR3 is TGCGCCAGCAGCCACCGTATAAGGACAGGGGCAGACGAGCAGTACTTC.